This TCR beta chain was sequenced during a study of tumor T cells in aggressive B-cell lymphoma. Germline V lookup: CDR1 SGHDT, CDR2 YYEEEE. Trimming left V 2 bases short and J 9 bases short, with 15 bases between. The CDR3 is made up of 13 amino acids. Sequencing used immunoSEQ multiplex PCR; TCRdb keeps in-frame clones, though not all of them. This sample carries approximately 2,000 clones, around 85% of them seen once, and the ten largest clones take 15% to 20%. Sequencing was performed on tumor tissue. The sequence derives from an adult with diffuse large B cell lymphoma. The chain has TRBV5-6 and TRBJ2-7, with D possibly TRBD2 on 5 matching bases. CDR3 nucleotides: TGTGCCAGCAGCTTTGCCAAGGGAGAACCGCAGTACTTC. This gives the protein CASSFAKGEPQYF.